The entry below describes one TCR beta chain. This specimen belongs to a study of graft-versus-host responses after intestinal transplantation. Study details: Recipients were given multivisceral, liver-intestinal, or isolated intestinal transplants.

Some clones are missing from TCRdb's copy, which holds only in-frame ones; the method was immunoSEQ multiplex PCR. This sample carries around 43,000 clones, roughly 91% of them seen once, and the ten largest clones take approximately 4.4%. This clonotype was obtained from a human patient who received an intestinal transplant, so some T cells may come from the graft donor. The material was PBMCs, obtained 524 days after transplant.

CDR3 region: CASSPGTVGNTIYF. In DNA form, the CDR3 reads TGTGCCAGCAGCCCCGGGACAGTTGGAAACACCATATATTTT. The chain carries TRBV5-6 and TRBJ1-3; TRBD1 matches at 7 bases. The J segment lost 3 bases and the V segment lost 4 bases, leaving 4 bases of the junction unmatched. Germline V gives CDR1 SGHDT, CDR2 YYEEEE. This CDR3 region has 14 residues. Full variable domain (rest looked up from reference TRBV5-6 and TRBJ1-3): DAGVTQSPTHLIKTRGQQVTLRCSPKSGHDTVSWYQQALGQGPQFIFQYYEEEERQRGNFPDRFSGHQFPNYSSELNVNALLLGDSALYLCASSPGTVGNTIYFGEGSWLTVV.